These T cell receptor beta chains were read from a single sample in a study of shared clonotypes between healthy human individuals. Sequenced by immunoSEQ multiplex PCR; TCRdb stores in-frame clones only, minus some. The sample records approximately 320,000 clones, 74% being singletons. The sample consisted of memory CD4+ T cells sorted from blood. The receptors were sampled from a man aged 25 to 40 in good health. Each CDR3 is given with its conserved first and last residue. The order of the fields is clone size, V gene, J gene, D gene, CDR3 DNA, CDR3 protein. The D gene is left open where the match is weak. Clone size is given for some rows only: seen once, a few or many times, or a class if the clone is expanded.

>.|TRBV7-8|TRBJ2-1|.
TGTGCCAGCAGCTTGGAGGTAAGCTCCTACAATGAGCAGTTCTTC
CASSLEVSSYNEQFF
>.|TRBV7-9|TRBJ1-1|TRBD1
TGTGCCAGCAGCCGTGGACAGGTGAACACTGAAGCTTTCTTT
CASSRGQVNTEAFF
>.|TRBV28|TRBJ1-1|.
.
CASSGGWGSGAGFF
>once|TRBV4-1|TRBJ1-5|TRBD1
TGCGCCAGCAGCCAAGATCCACAGGGGGATCAGCCCCAGCATTTT
CASSQDPQGDQPQHF
>.|TRBV9|TRBJ1-1|.
TGTGCCAGCAGCCCAAGACCAGGGCATACTGAAGCTTTCTTT
CASSPRPGHTEAFF
>.|TRBV2|TRBJ2-1|TRBD1
TGTGCCAGCAGTTTGTCCCGGGACAGGGCGGTCGATGAGCAGTTCTTC
CASSLSRDRAVDEQFF
>few|TRBV15|TRBJ2-1|.
TGTGCCACCAGCATCAGACGCGGTACCTACAATGAGCAGTTCTTC
CATSIRRGTYNEQFF
>few|TRBV10-2|TRBJ2-7|TRBD1
TGCGCCAGCCCTTGGGACAGGGGCGGGTACGAGCAGTACTTC
CASPWDRGGYEQYF
>.|TRBV14|TRBJ1-2|.
TGTGCCAGCAGCCAAGCCGTTGCCTATGGCTACACCTTC
CASSQAVAYGYTF
>once|TRBV18|TRBJ2-2|TRBD2
TGTGCCAGCTCACCGAGAGGGACTACTCACACCGGGGAGCTGTTTTTT
CASSPRGTTHTGELFF
>.|TRBV2|TRBJ2-4|.
TGTGCCAGCAGTGGTGGCTTAAAAAACATTCAGTACTTC
CASSGGLKNIQYF
>once|TRBV7-2|TRBJ2-7|.
TGTGCCAGCAGCTTCGGTGCCGCCTACGAGCAGTACTTC
CASSFGAAYEQYF
>once|TRBV2|TRBJ1-4|.
TGTGCCAGCAGTGTGCTGACAGAGGAGGATGAAAAACTGTTTTTT
CASSVLTEEDEKLFF
>.|TRBV7-3|TRBJ2-2|.
TGTGCCAGCAGCTGGGGCTATACCGGGGAGCTGTTTTTT
CASSWGYTGELFF
>.|TRBV10-3|TRBJ1-1|TRBD1
TGTGCCATCAGTGACAGGGGGTCGATGAACACTGAAGCTTTCTTT
CAISDRGSMNTEAFF
>.|TRBV30|TRBJ1-5|.
TGTGCCTGGAGTGTATTCCGGGGAACTCAGCCCCAGCATTTT
CAWSVFRGTQPQHF
>.|TRBV12-5|TRBJ1-2|TRBD1
TGTGCTAGTGGTTTGGTAGTGGACAGGGGAGGTCATGGCTACACCTTC
CASGLVVDRGGHGYTF
>.|TRBV19|TRBJ1-1|.
TGTGCCAGTAGTGGGAGGGAATACACTGAAGCTTTCTTT
CASSGREYTEAFF
>.|TRBV5-4|TRBJ2-1|TRBD1
TGTGCCAGCAGCTTGGCCGGGACAGGGATATATGAGCAGTTCTTC
CASSLAGTGIYEQFF
>many|TRBV19|TRBJ2-5|.
TGTGCCAGTAGTATCTGGGGGTTGGAAGAGACCCAGTACTTC
CASSIWGLEETQYF
>.|TRBV7-7|TRBJ2-6|.
TGTGCCAGCAGCATCCGTAATCCACAAAGTCGGGCCAACGTCCTGACTTTC
CASSIRNPQSRANVLTF
>.|TRBV5-4|TRBJ2-1|TRBD2
TGTGCCAGCACCGGGACTAGCGGGAGGTACAATGAGCAGTTCTTC
CASTGTSGRYNEQFF
>.|TRBV6-1|TRBJ2-5|.
TGTGCCAGCGCTAGGTCCCTTCACCTGGAGACCCAGTACTTC
CASARSLHLETQYF
>.|TRBV2|TRBJ2-7|TRBD1
TGTGCCAGCAGAAGGACAGGGATTTTGGACGAGCAGTACTTC
CASRRTGILDEQYF